The 25 T cell receptor beta chains given below trace back to one sample, sequenced in a study of blood T cell repertoires in COVID-19 (TCRdb year 2020). Library construction relied on the immunoSEQ multiplex PCR assay. TCRdb re-hosts the immuneACCESS table, in-frame sequences only. Its copies lack some clones; in the studies checked, an unresolved V gene accounts for under half of them, and the cause for the rest is not known. This sample comprises 88,000 or so clones, over 75% of them detected only once. The leading ten clones occupy approximately 12% of the sample. Sequencing input: peripheral blood. Source of these receptors: a man aged 80 or over with acute or convalescent COVID-19.

CDR3 sequence: CASSVRQGRTEAFF. CDR3 nucleotide sequence: TGTGCCAGCAGCGTACGACAGGGGAGAACTGAAGCTTTCTTT. This chain joins TRBV11-1 and TRBJ1-1; 8 nucleotides align to TRBD1. V was clipped by 5 bases and J by 5 bases; unmatched bases: 7. Germline loops: CDR1 SGHAT, CDR2 FQDESV (reference sequence). There are 14 residues in the CDR3.

This clone was seen a few times. The chain recombines TRBV30 with TRBJ1-1; the D is unclear. V lost 2 bases to trimming and J lost 3 bases, with 10 bases between them. The CDR3 length is 13 residues. The germline gives CDR1 GTSNPN, CDR2 SVGIG (reference sequence). This chain's CDR3 is CAWSRTGYTEAFF. The CDR3 DNA is TGTGCCTGGAGTCGTACCGGGTACACTGAAGCTTTCTTT.

The chain combines TRBV6-5 with TRBJ1-2, with D maybe TRBD1 (5 bases). The CDR3 has 12 amino acids. CDR1 is MNHEY, CDR2 SVGAGI, per germline. With 5 bases removed from V and 6 bases from J, the gap between germline ends came to 10 bases. CDR3 coding DNA: TGTGCCAGCAGTACTCGACAGAATGGCTACACCTTC. This codes for CASSTRQNGYTF.

The gene calls are TRBV19 and TRBJ1-2, with TRBD1 matching over 9 bases. After removal of 5 bases from V and 8 bases from J, the junction contained 12 bases not matched to a gene. CDR3 length equals 15 residues. CDR1 LNHDA and CDR2 SQIVND come from the germline V gene (reference sequence). The CDR3 sequence is CASSLTGGKLGGYTF. As DNA, the CDR3 is TGTGCCAGTAGTTTGACAGGGGGAAAATTGGGAGGCTACACCTTC. Based on the CDR3 plus reference TRBV19 and TRBJ1-2, the full variable domain is DGGITQSPKYLFRKEGQNVTLSCEQNLNHDAMYWYRQDPGQGLRLIYYSQIVNDFQKGDIAEGYSVSREKKESFPLTVTSAQKNPTAFYLCASSLTGGKLGGYTFGSGTRLTVV.

V is TRBV19 and J is TRBJ2-1; 12 nucleotides align to TRBD2. CDR3 length: 16 amino acids. The germline V gene encodes CDR1 LNHDA and CDR2 SQIVND (reference sequence). J lost 4 bases, V lost 3 bases, and 4 bases had no gene match. CDR3 DNA sequence: TGTGCCAGTAGTATTATAGGACTAGCGGGGTACAATGAGCAGTTCTTC. Translated: CASSIIGLAGYNEQFF.

The genes are TRBV5-1 and TRBJ2-6; the D gene is possibly TRBD2 (5 bases). This CDR3 contains 14 residues. V dropped 3 bases and J dropped 4 bases, with 8 bases sitting between them. Germline V gives CDR1 SGHRS, CDR2 YFSETQ. The CDR3 bases are TGCGCCAGCAGCTCCTCGGGAGGGGCCAACGTCCTGACTTTC. Translating it yields CASSSSGGANVLTF.

V is TRBV5-4 and J is TRBJ2-7; no clear D. The ends were cut back, 4 bases at V and 3 bases at J, with 17 bases in the middle. CDR3 length: 15 residues. CDR1 and CDR2 (germline): SGHNT, YYREEE (reference sequence). For the CDR3, the DNA is TGTGCCAGCAGCCCCGAGGCGGCACGTAACTACGAGCAGTACTTC. Amino acid sequence: CASSPEAARNYEQYF.

The chain combines TRBV4-1 with TRBJ2-7; 11 bases are shared with TRBD2. Germline-derived CDR1 and CDR2 are MGHRA and YSYEKL. The CDR3 consists of 15 residues. The ends lost 4 bases at V and 1 base at J; junction bases unmatched: 3. The CDR3 loop reads CASSRGTSGSYEQYF. For the CDR3, the DNA is TGCGCCAGCAGCCGCGGGACTAGCGGTTCCTACGAGCAGTACTTC.

The chain carries TRBV3-1 (or the pseudogene TRBV3-2) and TRBJ1-6; tentative D call: TRBD1 (5 bases). Per the germline V gene, CDR1 is LGHDT and CDR2 is YNNKEL (reference sequence). The CDR3 has 14 amino acids. V was trimmed by 5 bases and J by 8 bases, leaving 13 bases between them. The CDR3 loop is CASSKTGRDSPLHF. The CDR3 nucleotides are TGTGCCAGCAGCAAAACAGGAAGGGATTCACCCCTCCACTTT.

V is TRBV11-2 and J is TRBJ1-4; TRBD1 matches 7 bases. With 4 bases clipped from V and 11 bases from J, the junction kept 4 bases outside the gene matches. The CDR3 runs to 12 residues. Germline CDR1 and CDR2: SGHAT and FQNNGV. CDR3 bases: TGTGCCAGCAGCTCGGGACAGAATAAACTGTTTTTT. It encodes CASSSGQNKLFF.

The chain is built from TRBV27 and TRBJ1-2; TRBD1 is a possible D gene (6 bases). In germline, CDR1 is MNHEY, CDR2 SMNVEV (reference sequence). The CDR3 has 16 residues. Trimming pared 2 bases from V and 7 bases from J, leaving 20 bases between. CDR3 loop: CASSLDSVEGVTGYTF. CDR3 bases: TGTGCCAGCAGTTTAGATTCAGTCGAGGGGGTCACTGGCTACACCTTC.

The rearrangement joins TRBV14 to TRBJ2-2; D not certain. V lost 1 base to trimming and J lost 0 bases, with 3 bases between them. CDR3 size: 14 residues. Germline CDR1 SGHDN, CDR2 FVKESK. The CDR3 loop reads CASSQVANTGELFF. The CDR3 region has the DNA TGTGCCAGCAGCCAAGTAGCGAACACCGGGGAGCTGTTTTTT.

This chain connects TRBV7-9 to TRBJ1-1, with 9 bases fitting TRBD1. Germline assignment: CDR1 SEHNR and CDR2 FQNEAQ (reference sequence). This CDR3 region has 15 residues. Trimming cost V 6 bases and J 6 bases; bases outside gene matches: 11. The CDR3: CASRTGTGIWAEAFF. CDR3 DNA sequence: TGTGCCAGCAGGACGGGGACAGGGATATGGGCTGAAGCTTTCTTT.

The chain joins TRBV5-1 to TRBJ2-5, with 7 bases matching TRBD2. V shed 4 bases, J shed 2 bases, and the junction held 8 bases outside the gene matches. The CDR3 loop spans 15 amino acids. CDR1 is SGHRS, CDR2 YFSETQ, per germline. The CDR3 nucleotides are TGCGCCAGCAGCAGGGACGGGCGGGAGCAAGAGACCCAGTACTTC. Encoded protein: CASSRDGREQETQYF.

The chain joins TRBV6-5 to TRBJ1-5; the D gene is possibly TRBD1 (5 bases). Germline CDR1 MNHEY, CDR2 SVGAGI. Deletions cut 8 bases from V and 4 bases from J, with 12 bases between. The CDR3 consists of 13 residues. In DNA, the CDR3 is TGTGCCAGCGGTTCCAGGGCAAATCAGCCCCAGCATTTT. Protein sequence: CASGSRANQPQHF.

The chain recombines TRBV19 with TRBJ1-5, with TRBD1 as a possible D gene (6 bases). V lost 5 bases to trimming and J lost 4 bases, with 21 bases between them. The CDR3 is made up of 17 amino acids. The V gene's germline CDR1 is LNHDA and CDR2 SQIVND (reference sequence). CDR3 sequence (DNA): TGTGCCAGTAGTTGGGGGGGCGGTGGAGAAGGTAATCAGCCCCAGCATTTT. Its translation: CASSWGGGGEGNQPQHF.

This chain links TRBV10-3 with TRBJ1-2; 8 nucleotides agree with TRBD1. The CDR3 is made up of 14 amino acids. V lost 6 bases and J lost 7; bases outside the gene matches: 10. Germline V gives CDR1 ENHRY, CDR2 SYGVKD. CDR3 coding DNA: TGTGCCATCAGCAACGCGGACAGGGTCACTGGCTACACCTTC. Translating gives CAISNADRVTGYTF.

This clone was seen a single time. The V gene is TRBV7-9, the J gene TRBJ1-1; the D gene is possibly TRBD1 (6 bases). This CDR3 has 15 amino acids. Looked up from germline, CDR1 is SEHNR and CDR2 is FQNEAQ (reference sequence). V dropped 2 bases and J dropped 1 base, with 11 bases sitting between them. The CDR3 here is CASSLTGTANTEAFF. The CDR3 DNA is TGTGCCAGCAGCTTAACAGGGACGGCGAACACTGAAGCTTTCTTT.

J is TRBJ2-1 and V is TRBV4-2, with TRBD2 identical over 11 bases. Unmatched junction bases numbered 8, after V lost 1 base and J lost 9 bases. The CDR3 loop spans 16 amino acids. CDR1 and CDR2 from the germline V gene are LGHNA and YNFKEQ. The CDR3 DNA is TGTGCCAGCAGCCAAGTCTCTAGCGGGGGGACTGTTGAGCAGTTCTTC. Translating gives CASSQVSSGGTVEQFF.

This clone appeared once. The J gene is TRBJ1-5, the V gene TRBV2; TRBD1 aligns across 7 bases. The CDR3 covers 15 residues. The ends lost 3 bases at V and 2 bases at J; junction bases unmatched: 4. Germline V CDR1 and CDR2: SNHLY, FYNNEI. CDR3 coding DNA: TGTGCCAGCAGTGAGAGGGGGCTTGGCAATCAGCCCCAGCATTTT. Translated, it gives CASSERGLGNQPQHF. The entire variable domain, with the rest obtained from reference TRBV2 and TRBJ1-5, is as follows: EPEVTQTPSHQVTQMGQEVILRCVPISNHLYFYWYRQILGQKVEFLVSFYNNEISEKSEIFDDQFSVERPDGSNFTLKIRSTKLEDSAMYFCASSERGLGNQPQHFGDGTRLSIL.

The rearrangement uses TRBV4-2 and TRBJ2-3; 10 bases match TRBD2. Germline V gene lookup returns CDR1 LGHNA and CDR2 YNFKEQ. Germline trimming cut 4 bases from V and 5 bases from J; bases unmatched to any gene: 21. The CDR3 consists of 20 residues. CDR3 in amino acids: CASSPQVGSGAGGPRDTQYF. CDR3 nucleotides: TGTGCCAGCAGCCCGCAAGTAGGAAGTGGAGCGGGGGGGCCCAGAGATACGCAGTATTTT.

The chain joins TRBV5-1 to TRBJ1-1; 7 nucleotides line up with TRBD1. V dropped 4 bases and J dropped 1; count of bases not matched to a gene: 4. The CDR3 consists of 14 residues. CDR1 is SGHRS and CDR2 is YFSETQ in the germline V gene. DNA for the CDR3: TGCGCCAGCAGCGCCGGGACAGCGAACACTGAAGCTTTCTTT. It translates to CASSAGTANTEAFF.

This chain links TRBV25-1 with TRBJ1-2; D remains unclear. Per germline, CDR1 MGHDK and CDR2 SYGVNS. CDR3 length: 12 residues. V gave up 4 bases and J gave up 6 bases, with 9 bases separating them. The CDR3 reads CASSGQYDGYTF. The CDR3 DNA sequence: TGTGCCAGCAGTGGCCAGTACGATGGCTACACCTTC.

The rearrangement uses TRBV6-6 and TRBJ1-2; TRBD1 might be the D (6 bases). Germline assignment: CDR1 MNHNY and CDR2 SVGAGI (reference sequence). The CDR3 has 13 residues. The ends were cut back, 6 bases at V and 2 bases at J, with 10 bases in the middle. The CDR3 spells CASRQGVNYGYTF. The DNA of the CDR3 is TGTGCCAGCAGACAGGGAGTAAACTATGGCTACACCTTC.

The chain combines TRBV24-1 with TRBJ2-5; 7 positions agree with TRBD1. The CDR3 totals 14 residues. With 3 bases clipped from V and 4 bases from J, the junction kept 4 bases outside the gene matches. CDR1 is KGHDR, CDR2 SFDVKD, per germline. CDR3 coding DNA: TGTGCCACCAGTGATACAGGGGATCTAGAGACCCAGTACTTC. The encoded protein is CATSDTGDLETQYF.